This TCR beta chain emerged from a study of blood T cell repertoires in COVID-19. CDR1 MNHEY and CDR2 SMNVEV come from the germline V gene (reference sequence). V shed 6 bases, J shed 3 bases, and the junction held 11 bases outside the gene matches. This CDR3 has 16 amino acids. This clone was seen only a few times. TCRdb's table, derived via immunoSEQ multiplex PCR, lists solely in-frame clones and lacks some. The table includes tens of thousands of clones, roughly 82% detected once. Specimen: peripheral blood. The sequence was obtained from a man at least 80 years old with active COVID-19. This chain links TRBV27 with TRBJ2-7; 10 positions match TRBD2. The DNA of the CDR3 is TGTGCCAGCAGCCGGCTAGCGGGAGAAGGTTTCTACGAGCAGTACTTC. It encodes CASSRLAGEGFYEQYF.